The rows below give T cell receptor beta chains drawn from one sample of a study of T cells expressing NK-cell markers. TCRdb reprocessed the 5' RACE reads; each CDR3 protein has one entry and no DNA is given. This repertoire includes about 260,000 distinct CDR3 sequences. Sequencing was performed on blood T cells: a sorted CD56 or NKG2C T cell subset, CD4+ or CD8+ T cells, or bulk PBMC T cells (not recorded which). All receptors come from a man between 18 and 35 years old in good health. Both conserved end residues are part of each CDR3.

J gene,V gene,CDR3 protein
TRBJ1-2,TRBV20-1,CSAREQGAGYTF
TRBJ2-1,TRBV6-5,CASSPDYKRGYEQFF
TRBJ2-1,TRBV12-2,CARGDPSHNEQFF
TRBJ2-7,TRBV12-3/TRBV12-4,CASTHDSLYEQYF
TRBJ1-2,TRBV5-1,CASSSSGVRGYTF
TRBJ2-6,TRBV5-1,CASSLKGASSGANVLTF
TRBJ1-5,TRBV19,CASREQGFGNQPQHF
TRBJ1-2,TRBV27,CASRDRGLFGYTF
TRBJ1-1,TRBV7-9,CASSLTGRETNTEAFF
TRBJ1-6,TRBV20-1,CSARDPGAWDSPLHF
TRBJ1-1,TRBV27,CASSFWGRRAFF
TRBJ2-1,TRBV4-2,CASSRQEQQFF
TRBJ2-3,TRBV4-2,CASSPGTSGRAWGTDTQYF
TRBJ1-1,TRBV12-3/TRBV12-4,CASSLALGQAFF
TRBJ2-1,TRBV20-1,CSAPGQPVSYNEQFF
TRBJ2-2,TRBV7-9,CASRPTGTRNTGELFF
TRBJ2-5,TRBV27,CASSNSWDQETQYF